These T cell receptor beta chains were read from a single sample in a study of T cells in Graves' hyperthyroidism and ophthalmopathy. MiXCR was run by TCRdb on the multiplex PCR reads, yielding one entry per CDR3 protein. This repertoire shows hundreds of thousands of distinct CDR3 sequences, roughly 46% found once; its top ten account for 6.5% to 9%. Sequenced material: peripheral blood or thyroid tissue (not recorded which). The source of these receptors is a woman aged 18-29 years with Graves' hyperthyroidism. Each CDR3 is given with its conserved first and last residue. D genes are given only for firm matches. Where a row states a size, it is once, few, many or the class of an expanded clone; other rows omit it.

J,size,D,V,CDR3,DNA
TRBJ2-5,few,TRBD2,TRBV7-9,CASSVATSGRETQYF,TGTGCCAGCAGCGTAGCGACTAGCGGGAGAGAGACCCAGTACTTC
TRBJ2-7,.,.,TRBV7-2,CASSQDWNSDEQYF,TGTGCCAGCAGCCAAGATTGGAACAGTGACGAGCAGTACTTC
TRBJ2-7,many,.,TRBV7-9,CASSPDYEQYF,TGTGCCAGCAGCCCGGACTACGAGCAGTACTTC
TRBJ1-2,few,TRBD1,TRBV10-3,CASSKSSRGWNYGYTF,TGTGCCAGCAGCAAAAGCTCCAGGGGGTGGAACTATGGCTACACCTTC
TRBJ1-4,once,.,TRBV2,CASEGIDSEKLFF,TGTGCCAGCGAGGGGATAGATTCAGAAAAACTGTTTTTT
TRBJ2-7,.,TRBD2,TRBV24-1,CATSDGGGEQYF,TGTGCCACCAGTGATGGCGGGGGGGAGCAGTACTTC
TRBJ1-4,.,.,TRBV12-3/TRBV12-4,CASSREGVNEKLFF,TGTGCCAGCAGTAGGGAGGGAGTTAATGAAAAACTGTTTTTT
TRBJ1-5,many,.,TRBV7-9,CASSLTGGVGQPQHF,TGTGCCAGCAGCTTGACTGGGGGGGTAGGGCAGCCCCAGCATTTT
TRBJ1-4,.,.,TRBV9,CASSVSGRDVEKLFF,TGTGCCAGCAGCGTATCCGGCAGGGACGTTGAAAAACTGTTTTTT
TRBJ2-7,many,.,TRBV20-1,CSADDSYEQYF,TGCAGTGCTGATGACTCCTACGAGCAGTACTTC
TRBJ1-1,.,.,TRBV15,CATSRQGNTEAFF,TGTGCCACCAGCAGACAGGGTAATACTGAAGCTTTCTTT
TRBJ2-7,many,.,TRBV29-1,CSVKHRTYEQYF,TGCAGCGTCAAGCACAGGACGTACGAGCAGTACTTC
TRBJ2-6,.,TRBD1,TRBV15,CATSRDGAGGNVLTF,TGTGCCACCAGCAGAGATGGGGCAGGGGGCAACGTCCTGACTTTC
TRBJ1-5,.,.,TRBV29-1,CSVLGGLAGGQPQHF,TGCAGCGTTCTCGGGGGACTAGCGGGAGGGCAGCCCCAGCATTTT
TRBJ1-2,.,.,TRBV25-1,CASSARESGYTF,TGTGCCAGCAGTGCTAGAGAGTCTGGCTACACCTTC
TRBJ1-1,.,TRBD1,TRBV15,CATSSPPTGSNTEAFF,TGTGCCACCAGCAGCCCACCGACAGGGAGTAACACTGAAGCTTTCTTT
TRBJ2-3,.,.,TRBV2,CASRKADSTDTQYF,TGTGCCAGCAGGAAAGCAGACAGCACAGATACGCAGTATTTT
TRBJ1-2,.,TRBD1,TRBV10-3,CAISEHRGLGYGYTF,TGTGCCATCAGTGAGCACAGGGGCCTAGGCTATGGCTACACCTTC